This T cell receptor (beta chain) originates from a study of cytomegalovirus exposure and HLA in healthy donors. Note on this clone: Antigen specificity is unknown.

Whole-study findings and limits: Later, TCR association rates were found to vary by HLA locus, highest for DRB1 and lowest for HLA-C.

PCR used 60 Vbeta primers and 13 Jbeta primers. TCRdb keeps only in-frame clones here, not all; method: immunoSEQ multiplex PCR. The repertoire holds under 200,000 clones, roughly 80% seen once, with around 3% in the top ten. This clonotype was sampled from a female donor in good health and CMV-seronegative. Specimen: PBMCs.

CDR3 residues: CASSSGQETQYF. The CDR3 DNA reads as TGTGCCAGCAGCTCCGGCCAAGAGACCCAGTACTTC. The gene calls are TRBV7-6 and TRBJ2-5; D gene unclear. The V end lost 4 bases, the J end lost 1 base, and 4 bases lay between the germline ends. The CDR3 has 12 amino acids. In germline, CDR1 is SGHVS, CDR2 FNYEAQ.